This T cell receptor (beta chain) was found in a study of blood T cell repertoires in COVID-19. Overall study context: T cells, B-cell-depleted T cells, or PBMCs provided the cDNA or gDNA that served as material.

Participants, roughly 18 to 90 years old, spanned under 30 US areas. Cohorts were assigned according to the clinical history that participants reported. The CDR3 is 15 amino acids. CDR1 LNHDA and CDR2 SQIVND come from the germline V gene (reference sequence). V was clipped by 3 bases and J by 5 bases, with 16 bases between them. Assay used: immunoSEQ multiplex PCR; TCRdb lists only in-frame clones, some missing. The sample holds 150,000 or so clones, around four fifths seen once. Sequenced input: PBMCs or T cells enriched from blood (not recorded which). The chain recombines TRBV19 with TRBJ1-2; D gene unclear. This receptor was obtained from a woman in her 50s in a cohort exposed to, infected with or recovered from COVID-19 (not recorded which). The CDR3 is CASSIGGLTGYGYTF. The CDR3 DNA is TGTGCCAGTAGTATTGGAGGGTTAACTGGGTATGGCTACACCTTC.